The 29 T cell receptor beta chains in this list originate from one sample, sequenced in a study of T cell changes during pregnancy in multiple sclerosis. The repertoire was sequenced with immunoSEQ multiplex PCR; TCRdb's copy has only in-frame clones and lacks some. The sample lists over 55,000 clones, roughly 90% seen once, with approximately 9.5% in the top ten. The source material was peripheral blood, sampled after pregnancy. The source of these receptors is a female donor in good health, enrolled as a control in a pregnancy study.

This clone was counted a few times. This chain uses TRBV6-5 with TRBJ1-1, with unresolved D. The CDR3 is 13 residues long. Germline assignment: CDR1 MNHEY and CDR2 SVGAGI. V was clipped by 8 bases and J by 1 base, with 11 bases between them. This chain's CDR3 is CASGSFGNTEAFF. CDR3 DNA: TGTGCCAGCGGTAGTTTTGGGAACACTGAAGCTTTCTTT.

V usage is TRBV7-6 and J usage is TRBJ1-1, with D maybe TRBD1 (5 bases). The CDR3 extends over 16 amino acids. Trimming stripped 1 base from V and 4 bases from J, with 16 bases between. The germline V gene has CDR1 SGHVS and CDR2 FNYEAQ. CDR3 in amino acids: CASSLGGGSGFTEAFF. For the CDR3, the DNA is TGTGCCAGCAGCTTAGGAGGTGGTTCAGGGTTCACTGAAGCTTTCTTT.

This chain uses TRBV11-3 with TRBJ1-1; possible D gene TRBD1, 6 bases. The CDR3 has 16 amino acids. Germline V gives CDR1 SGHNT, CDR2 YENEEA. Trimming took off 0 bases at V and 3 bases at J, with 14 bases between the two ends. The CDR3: CASSLDGTKGYTEAFF. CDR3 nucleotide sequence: TGTGCCAGCAGCTTAGATGGGACAAAGGGGTACACTGAAGCTTTCTTT.

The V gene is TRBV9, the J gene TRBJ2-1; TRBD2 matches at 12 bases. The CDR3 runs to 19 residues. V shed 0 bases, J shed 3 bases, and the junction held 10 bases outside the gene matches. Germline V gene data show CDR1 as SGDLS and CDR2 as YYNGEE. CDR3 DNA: TGTGCCAGCAGCGTAGAGCCTAGCGGGAGGGTTAGGCTCTACAATGAGCAGTTCTTC. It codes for CASSVEPSGRVRLYNEQFF.

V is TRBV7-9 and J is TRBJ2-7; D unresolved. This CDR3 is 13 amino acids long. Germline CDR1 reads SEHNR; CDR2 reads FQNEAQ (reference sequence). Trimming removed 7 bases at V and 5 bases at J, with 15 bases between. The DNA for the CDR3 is TGTGCCAGCACCACTCTTGGAGTAAACGAGCAGTACTTC. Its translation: CASTTLGVNEQYF.

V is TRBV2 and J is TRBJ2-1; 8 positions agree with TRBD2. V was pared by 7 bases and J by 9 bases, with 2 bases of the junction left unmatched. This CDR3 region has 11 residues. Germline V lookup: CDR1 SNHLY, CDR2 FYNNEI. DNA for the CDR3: TGTGCCAGCACCCTAGCGGGTGAGCAGTTCTTC. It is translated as CASTLAGEQFF.

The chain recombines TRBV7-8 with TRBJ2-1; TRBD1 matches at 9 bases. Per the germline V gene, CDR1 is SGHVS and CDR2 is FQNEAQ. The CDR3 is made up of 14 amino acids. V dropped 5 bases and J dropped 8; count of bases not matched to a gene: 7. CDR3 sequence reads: CASSPNRGQDEQFF. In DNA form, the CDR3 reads TGTGCCAGCAGCCCTAACAGGGGGCAGGATGAGCAGTTCTTC.

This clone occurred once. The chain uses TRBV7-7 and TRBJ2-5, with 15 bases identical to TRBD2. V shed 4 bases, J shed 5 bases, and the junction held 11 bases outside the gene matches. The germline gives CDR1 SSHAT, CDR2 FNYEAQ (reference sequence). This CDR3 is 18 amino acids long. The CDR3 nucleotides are TGTGCCAGCAGCTCCTGGACTAGCGGGAGGGCCGCGGTGGAGACCCAGTACTTC. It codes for CASSSWTSGRAAVETQYF.

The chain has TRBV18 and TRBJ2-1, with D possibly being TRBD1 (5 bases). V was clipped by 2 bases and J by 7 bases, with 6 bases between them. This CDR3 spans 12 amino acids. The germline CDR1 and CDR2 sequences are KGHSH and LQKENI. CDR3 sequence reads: CASSPAGNEQFF. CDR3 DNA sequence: TGTGCCAGCTCACCAGCAGGGAATGAGCAGTTCTTC. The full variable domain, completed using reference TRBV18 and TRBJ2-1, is NAGVMQNPRHLVRRRGQEARLRCSPMKGHSHVYWYRQLPEEGLKFMVYLQKENIIDESGMPKERFSAEFPKEGPSILRIQQVVRGDSAAYFCASSPAGNEQFFGPGTRLTVL.

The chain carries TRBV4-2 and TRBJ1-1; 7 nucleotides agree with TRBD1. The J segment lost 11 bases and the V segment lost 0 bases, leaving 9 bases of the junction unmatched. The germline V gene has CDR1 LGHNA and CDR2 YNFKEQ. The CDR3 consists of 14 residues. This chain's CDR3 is CASSQEQETGRAFF. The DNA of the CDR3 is TGTGCCAGCAGCCAAGAGCAAGAGACAGGGAGGGCTTTCTTT.

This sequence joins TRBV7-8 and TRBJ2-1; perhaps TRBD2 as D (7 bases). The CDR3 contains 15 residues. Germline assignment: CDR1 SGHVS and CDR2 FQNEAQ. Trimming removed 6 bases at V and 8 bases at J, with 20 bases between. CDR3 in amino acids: CASRSRTAGFDEQFF. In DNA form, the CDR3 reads TGTGCCAGCAGGTCCCGGACAGCGGGGTTTGATGAGCAGTTCTTC.

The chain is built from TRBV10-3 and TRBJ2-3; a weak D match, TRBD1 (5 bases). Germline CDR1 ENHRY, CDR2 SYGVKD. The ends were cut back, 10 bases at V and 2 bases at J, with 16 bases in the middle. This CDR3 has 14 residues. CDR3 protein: CATLGEGVTDTQYF. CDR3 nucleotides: TGTGCCACCTTAGGGGAAGGGGTCACAGATACGCAGTATTTT.

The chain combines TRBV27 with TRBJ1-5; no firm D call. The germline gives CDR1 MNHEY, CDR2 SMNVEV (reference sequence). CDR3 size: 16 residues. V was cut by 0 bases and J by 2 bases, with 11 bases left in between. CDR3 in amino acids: CASSLSSRVGNQPQHF. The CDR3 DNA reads TGTGCCAGCAGTTTATCGTCGCGGGTCGGCAATCAGCCCCAGCATTTT.

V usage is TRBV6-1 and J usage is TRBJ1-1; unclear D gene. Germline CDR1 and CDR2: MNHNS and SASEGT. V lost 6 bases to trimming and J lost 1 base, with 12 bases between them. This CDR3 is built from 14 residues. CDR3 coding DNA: TGTGCCAGCAGCCCGAGCGGGAGGAACACTGAAGCTTTCTTT. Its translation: CASSPSGRNTEAFF.

Written as DNA, the CDR3 is TGTGCCAGCAGCGTAGTCAGTGAATATGGCTACACCTTC. Its translation: CASSVVSEYGYTF. This sequence joins TRBV9 and TRBJ1-2; D is undetermined. The CDR3 covers 13 residues. Germline lookup yields CDR1 SGDLS and CDR2 YYNGEE. V was clipped by 0 bases and J by 5 bases, with 8 bases between them.

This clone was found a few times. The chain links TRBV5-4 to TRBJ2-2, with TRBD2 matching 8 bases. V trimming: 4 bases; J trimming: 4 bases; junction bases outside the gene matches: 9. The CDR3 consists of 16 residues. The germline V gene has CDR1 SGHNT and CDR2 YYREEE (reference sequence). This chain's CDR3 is CASSPGASGFTGELFF. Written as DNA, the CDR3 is TGTGCCAGCAGCCCTGGGGCTAGCGGGTTCACCGGGGAGCTGTTTTTT.

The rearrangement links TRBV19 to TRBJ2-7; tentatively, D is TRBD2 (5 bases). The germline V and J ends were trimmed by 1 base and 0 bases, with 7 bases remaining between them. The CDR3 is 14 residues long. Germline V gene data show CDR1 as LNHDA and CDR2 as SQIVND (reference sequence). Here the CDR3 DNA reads TGTGCCAGTAGTATAGTCCGGGGCTCCTACGAGCAGTACTTC. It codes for CASSIVRGSYEQYF. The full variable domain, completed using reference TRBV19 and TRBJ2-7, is DGGITQSPKYLFRKEGQNVTLSCEQNLNHDAMYWYRQDPGQGLRLIYYSQIVNDFQKGDIAEGYSVSREKKESFPLTVTSAQKNPTAFYLCASSIVRGSYEQYFGPGTRLTVT.

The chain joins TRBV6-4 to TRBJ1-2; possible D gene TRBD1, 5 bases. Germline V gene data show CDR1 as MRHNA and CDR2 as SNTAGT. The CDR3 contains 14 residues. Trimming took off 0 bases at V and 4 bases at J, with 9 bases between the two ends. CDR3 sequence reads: CASSDSRGIYGYTF. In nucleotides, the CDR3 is TGTGCCAGCAGTGACTCGCGGGGGATCTATGGCTACACCTTC.

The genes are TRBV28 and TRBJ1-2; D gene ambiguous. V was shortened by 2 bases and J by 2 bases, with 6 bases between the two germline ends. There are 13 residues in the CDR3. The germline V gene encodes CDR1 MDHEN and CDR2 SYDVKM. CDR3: CASSLRQNYGYTF. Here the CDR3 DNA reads TGTGCCAGCAGTTTACGACAAAACTATGGCTACACCTTC.

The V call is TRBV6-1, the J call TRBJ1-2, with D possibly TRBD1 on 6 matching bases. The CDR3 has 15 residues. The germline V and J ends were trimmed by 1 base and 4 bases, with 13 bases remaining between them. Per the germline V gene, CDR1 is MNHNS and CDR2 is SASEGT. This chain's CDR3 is CASSEGGGLVYGYTF. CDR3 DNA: TGTGCCAGCAGTGAAGGGGGGGGCCTAGTCTATGGCTACACCTTC.

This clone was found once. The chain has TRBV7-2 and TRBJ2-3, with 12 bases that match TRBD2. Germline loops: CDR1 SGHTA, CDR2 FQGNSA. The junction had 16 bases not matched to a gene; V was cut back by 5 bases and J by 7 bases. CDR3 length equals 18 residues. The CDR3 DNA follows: TGTGCCAGCAGCCCCAAGGCTCGGGTACTAGCGGGAGGTAATACGCAGTATTTT. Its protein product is CASSPKARVLAGGNTQYF.

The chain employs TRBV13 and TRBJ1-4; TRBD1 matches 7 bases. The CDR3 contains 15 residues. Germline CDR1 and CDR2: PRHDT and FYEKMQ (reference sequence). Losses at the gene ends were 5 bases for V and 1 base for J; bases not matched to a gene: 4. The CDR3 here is CASSRAGGTNEKLFF. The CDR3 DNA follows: TGTGCCAGCAGCCGGGCAGGGGGAACTAATGAAAAACTGTTTTTT. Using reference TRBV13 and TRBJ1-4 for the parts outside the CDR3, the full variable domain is AAGVIQSPRHLIKEKRETATLKCYPIPRHDTVYWYQQGPGQDPQFLISFYEKMQSDKGSIPDRFSAQQFSDYHSELNMSSLELGDSALYFCASSRAGGTNEKLFFGSGTQLSVL.

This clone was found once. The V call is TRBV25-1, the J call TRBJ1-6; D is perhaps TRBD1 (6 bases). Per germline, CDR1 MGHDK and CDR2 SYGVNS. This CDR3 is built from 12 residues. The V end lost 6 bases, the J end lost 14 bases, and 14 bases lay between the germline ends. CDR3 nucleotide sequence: TGTGCCAGCAGATTGACAGGTTACACCCTCCACTTT. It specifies CASRLTGYTLHF.

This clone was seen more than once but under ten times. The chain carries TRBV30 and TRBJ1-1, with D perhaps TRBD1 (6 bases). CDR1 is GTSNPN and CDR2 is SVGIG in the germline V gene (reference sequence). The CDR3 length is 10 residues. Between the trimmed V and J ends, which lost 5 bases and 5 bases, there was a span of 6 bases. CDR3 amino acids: CAWGTTEAFF. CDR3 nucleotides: TGTGCCTGGGGGACAACTGAAGCTTTCTTT.

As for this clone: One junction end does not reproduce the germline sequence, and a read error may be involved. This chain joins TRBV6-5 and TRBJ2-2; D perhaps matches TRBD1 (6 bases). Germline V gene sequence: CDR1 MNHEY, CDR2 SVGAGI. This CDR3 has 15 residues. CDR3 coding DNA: TGTGCCAGCAGTTACGCAGGGGCAGAACACCGGGGAGCTGTTTTT. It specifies CASSYAGAEHRGAVF.

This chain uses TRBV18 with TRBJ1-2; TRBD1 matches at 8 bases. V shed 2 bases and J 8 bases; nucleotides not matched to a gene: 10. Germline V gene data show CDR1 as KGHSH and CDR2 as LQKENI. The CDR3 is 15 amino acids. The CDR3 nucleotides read TGTGCCAGCTCACCAACGACAGGGGCCGTTGAGGGCTACACCTTC. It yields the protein CASSPTTGAVEGYTF.

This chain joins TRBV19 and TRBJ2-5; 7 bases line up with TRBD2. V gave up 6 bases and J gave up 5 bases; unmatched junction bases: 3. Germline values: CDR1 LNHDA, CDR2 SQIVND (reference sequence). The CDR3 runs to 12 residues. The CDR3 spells CASSPGGETQYF. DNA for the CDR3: TGTGCCAGTAGCCCCGGGGGGGAGACCCAGTACTTC.

The CDR3 spells CASSISRTGHSGANVLTF. CDR3 in DNA: TGTGCCAGTAGTATATCGAGGACAGGGCACTCTGGGGCCAACGTCCTGACTTTC. J is TRBJ2-6 and V is TRBV19; 8 nucleotides match TRBD1. V dropped 2 bases and J dropped 0; count of bases not matched to a gene: 6. The germline V gene has CDR1 LNHDA and CDR2 SQIVND (reference sequence). This CDR3 has 18 amino acids. Full variable domain (outside the CDR3, taken from reference TRBV19 and TRBJ2-6): DGGITQSPKYLFRKEGQNVTLSCEQNLNHDAMYWYRQDPGQGLRLIYYSQIVNDFQKGDIAEGYSVSREKKESFPLTVTSAQKNPTAFYLCASSISRTGHSGANVLTFGAGSRLTVL.

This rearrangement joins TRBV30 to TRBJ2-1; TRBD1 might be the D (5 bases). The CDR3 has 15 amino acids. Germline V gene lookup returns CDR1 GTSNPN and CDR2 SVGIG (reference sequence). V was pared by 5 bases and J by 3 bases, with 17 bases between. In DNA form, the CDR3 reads TGTGCCTGGGATGCCCGCGTCAGGGACTACAATGAGCAGTTCTTC. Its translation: CAWDARVRDYNEQFF.